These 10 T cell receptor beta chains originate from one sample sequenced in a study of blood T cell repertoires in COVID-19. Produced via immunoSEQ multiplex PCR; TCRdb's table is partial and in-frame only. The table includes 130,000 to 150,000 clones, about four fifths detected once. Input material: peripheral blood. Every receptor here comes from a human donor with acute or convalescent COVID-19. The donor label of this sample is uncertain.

The CDR3 loop is CASSQRGNSYNSPLHF. CDR3 DNA sequence: TGTGCCAGCAGTCAGAGGGGGAACTCCTATAATTCACCCCTCCACTTT. This chain links TRBV2 with TRBJ1-6, with a tentative D call TRBD1 (6 bases). V was shortened by 5 bases and J by 0 bases, with 11 bases between the two germline ends. The length of the CDR3 is 16 residues. Germline-derived CDR1 and CDR2 are SNHLY and FYNNEI.

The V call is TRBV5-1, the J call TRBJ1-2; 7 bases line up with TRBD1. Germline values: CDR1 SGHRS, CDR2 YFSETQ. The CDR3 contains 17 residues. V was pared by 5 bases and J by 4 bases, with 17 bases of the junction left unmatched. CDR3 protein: CASSYEATGATRYGYTF. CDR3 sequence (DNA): TGCGCCAGCAGTTACGAGGCAACAGGGGCAACCCGCTATGGCTACACCTTC.

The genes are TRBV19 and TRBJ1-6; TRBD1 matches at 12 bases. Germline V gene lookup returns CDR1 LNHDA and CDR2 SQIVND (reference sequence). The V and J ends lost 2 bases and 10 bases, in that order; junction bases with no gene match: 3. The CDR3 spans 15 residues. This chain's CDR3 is CASSIRDRGLSPLHF. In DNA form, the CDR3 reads TGTGCCAGTAGTATACGGGACAGGGGGCTCTCACCCCTCCACTTT.

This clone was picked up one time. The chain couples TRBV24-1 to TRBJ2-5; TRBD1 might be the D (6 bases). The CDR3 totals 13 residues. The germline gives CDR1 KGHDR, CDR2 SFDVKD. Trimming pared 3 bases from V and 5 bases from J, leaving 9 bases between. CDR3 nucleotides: TGTGCCACCAGTGATAGGGGGATCGAGACCCAGTACTTC. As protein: CATSDRGIETQYF.

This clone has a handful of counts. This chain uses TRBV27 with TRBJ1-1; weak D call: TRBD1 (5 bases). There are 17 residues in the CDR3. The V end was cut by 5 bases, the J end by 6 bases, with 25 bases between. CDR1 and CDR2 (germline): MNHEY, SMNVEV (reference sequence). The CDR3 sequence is CASSPPHSGTPRPEAFF. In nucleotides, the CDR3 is TGTGCCAGCAGTCCCCCTCACAGCGGGACGCCTCGACCTGAAGCTTTCTTT.

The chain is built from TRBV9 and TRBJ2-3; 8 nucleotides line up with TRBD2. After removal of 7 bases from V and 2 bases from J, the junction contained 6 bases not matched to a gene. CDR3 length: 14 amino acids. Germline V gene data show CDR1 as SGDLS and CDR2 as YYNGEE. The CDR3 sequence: CASGSSGDTDTQYF. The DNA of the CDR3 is TGTGCCAGCGGAAGTAGCGGGGACACAGATACGCAGTATTTT.

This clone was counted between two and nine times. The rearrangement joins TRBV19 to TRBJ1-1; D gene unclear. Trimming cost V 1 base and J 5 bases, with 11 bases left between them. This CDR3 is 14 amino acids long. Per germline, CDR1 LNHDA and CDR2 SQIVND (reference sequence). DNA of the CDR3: TGTGCCAGTAGTATAGGTAATAGGAGGACTGAAGCTTTCTTT. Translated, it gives CASSIGNRRTEAFF. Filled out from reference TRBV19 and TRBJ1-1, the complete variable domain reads DGGITQSPKYLFRKEGQNVTLSCEQNLNHDAMYWYRQDPGQGLRLIYYSQIVNDFQKGDIAEGYSVSREKKESFPLTVTSAQKNPTAFYLCASSIGNRRTEAFFGQGTRLTVV.

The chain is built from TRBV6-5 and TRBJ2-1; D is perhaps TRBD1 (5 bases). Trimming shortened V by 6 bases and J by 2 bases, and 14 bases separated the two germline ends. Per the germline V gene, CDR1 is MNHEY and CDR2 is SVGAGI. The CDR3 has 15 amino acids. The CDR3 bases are TGTGCCAGCAGATCCCATCAGGGCCCCTACAATGAGCAGTTCTTC. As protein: CASRSHQGPYNEQFF.

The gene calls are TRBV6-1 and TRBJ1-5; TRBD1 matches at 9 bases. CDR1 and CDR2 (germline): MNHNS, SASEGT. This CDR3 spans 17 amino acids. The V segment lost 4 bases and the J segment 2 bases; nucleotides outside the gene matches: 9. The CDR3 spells CASSVTTGGLGNQPQHF. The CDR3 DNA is TGTGCCAGCAGTGTAACAACAGGGGGCTTAGGCAATCAGCCCCAGCATTTT.

This CDR3 is CASSLWEGRTRTDTQYF. Written as DNA, the CDR3 is TGTGCCAGCAGCTTGTGGGAGGGTCGCACAAGGACAGATACGCAGTATTTT. The chain uses TRBV5-8 and TRBJ2-3, with 7 bases matching TRBD2. CDR1 is SGHTS and CDR2 is YDEGEE in the germline V gene. Trimming removed 1 base from V and 3 bases from J; junction bases left unmatched: 11. This CDR3 has 17 amino acids.